This T cell receptor beta chain is from a study of cytomegalovirus exposure and HLA in healthy donors. Study details: From HLA-typed donors, an early data release held roughly 80 million unique TCRs. Study-level results: There was a cluster of highly shared sequence variants that was likely a sequencing artifact. High sensitivity and specificity were reportedly achieved when the classifier diagnosed cytomegalovirus status. The study designated 160 or so TCR beta chains cytomegalovirus-associated.

The study ran its PCR with 60 Vbeta and 13 Jbeta primers. Sequencing used immunoSEQ multiplex PCR; TCRdb keeps in-frame clones, though not all of them. The table includes roughly 150,000 clones, approximately 80% detected once. This clone was observed a single time. Antigen specificity is unknown. The clonotype was recovered from a male donor in good health and CMV-seronegative. Sequencing was performed on PBMCs.

DNA of the CDR3: TGTGCCAGCAGCGTAGCGAGCGGGAGCTGGAATGAGCAGTTCTTC. Protein product: CASSVASGSWNEQFF. V is TRBV9 and J is TRBJ2-1; TRBD2 agrees at 8 bases. CDR1 is SGDLS and CDR2 is YYNGEE in the germline V gene. This CDR3 is built from 15 residues. The ends lost 0 bases at V and 7 bases at J; junction bases unmatched: 6.